The T cell receptor beta chain under discussion was sequenced for a study of Graves' ophthalmopathy and Graves' hyperthyroidism. Patients newly diagnosed with hyperthyroidism, under 2 months' duration, were aged 18 to 65, the study reports. The authors amplified TCR beta CDR3 regions from RNA transcripts. The workflow started with a first-round RT-PCR run with HTBI primers and then moved on to a second-round multiplex PCR. TCRdb ran MiXCR on the multiplex PCR reads and lists one entry per CDR3 protein. Of 400,000 or so distinct CDR3 sequences listed, 15% are singletons. Study-wide results and caveats: Blood contained most expanded thyroid clonotypes exceeding 0.001 frequency. The model forecast ophthalmopathy progression, reaching roughly 70% sensitivity and around 72% specificity.

This CDR3 spans 13 amino acids. The germline gives CDR1 SGHTA, CDR2 FQGNSA. The V and J ends lost 6 bases and 3 bases respectively, with 6 bases between them. As for this clonotype: Its antigen is undetermined. This may stem from a read error, because a much larger clone lies one nucleotide away. This CDR3 is missing its conserved last phenylalanine or tryptophan, likely due to a read error.

Sequencing input: peripheral blood. The source of this sequence is a woman aged 18-29 years with stable Graves' hyperthyroidism. The gene calls are TRBV7-2 and TRBJ2-6; D is unresolved. The CDR3 region is CASRTFGANVLTL. In nucleotides, the CDR3 is TGTGCCAGCAGGACCTTTGGGGCCAACGTCCTGACTCTC.